This entry lists 13 T cell receptor beta chains sequenced from one sample in a study of CD8 T cells in ankylosing spondylitis. TCRdb analysed the 5' RACE reads with MiXCR anew, one entry per CDR3 protein. The table shows a few hundred thousand distinct CDR3 sequences, with roughly an eighth occurring only once. Broader study findings: Characteristic of ankylosing spondylitis blood, it appeared, was a TCR beta motif comprising several highly homologous variants.

These receptors are not linked to any known antigen. Source material: blood, either unsorted or a sorted T cell fraction (not recorded which). All receptors come from a male donor with ankylosing spondylitis.

This clonotype was counted only a few times. The chain has TRBV4-1 and TRBJ1-3; D is uncertain. Trimming took off 1 base at V and 3 bases at J, with 19 bases between the two ends. The CDR3 spans 18 residues. The germline V gene has CDR1 MGHRA and CDR2 YSYEKL. The DNA of the CDR3 is TGCGCCAGCAGCCAAGCTCGCGACTTTGGTGGGTTTGGAAACACCATATATTTT. Its translation: CASSQARDFGGFGNTIYF.

The V call is TRBV20-1, the J call TRBJ2-1, with 11 bases fitting TRBD2. The CDR3 runs 16 residues. The germline V gene has CDR1 DFQATT and CDR2 SNEGSKA (reference sequence). The trim removed 3 bases at V and 5 bases at J, leaving 9 bases unmatched. CDR3 amino acids: CSARAALAGGNNEQFF. CDR3 bases: TGCAGTGCTAGGGCCGCCTTAGCGGGAGGGAACAATGAGCAGTTCTTC.

The V and J genes are TRBV5-1 and TRBJ2-1; 10 bases agree with TRBD1. The CDR3 sequence is 13 residues long. The V gene's germline CDR1 is SGHRS and CDR2 YFSETQ. J was trimmed by 15 bases and V by 4 bases; bases with no gene match: 10. CDR3: CASSVGQGGLMFF. Written as DNA, the CDR3 is TGCGCCAGCAGCGTAGGACAGGGGGGTCTTATGTTCTTC.

This clonotype was recorded a few times. The chain uses TRBV12-3 or TRBV12-4 and TRBJ1-2, with D maybe TRBD1 (5 bases). CDR3 length: 12 amino acids. V lost 7 bases and J 6 bases, leaving 12 bases between the germline ends. The CDR3 sequence is CASTLGGNGYTF. CDR3 in DNA: TGTGCCAGCACCCTGGGGGGGAATGGCTACACCTTC.

This clonotype was seen more than once but under ten times. V and J are TRBV2 and TRBJ2-7; 8 bases agree with TRBD2. V dropped 5 bases and J dropped 2; count of bases not matched to a gene: 5. Germline values: CDR1 SNHLY, CDR2 FYNNEI. This CDR3 region has 14 residues. CDR3 in amino acids: CASSSTGRAYEQYF. CDR3 nucleotide sequence: TGTGCCAGCAGTTCCACCGGGAGGGCCTACGAGCAGTACTTC.

V gene TRBV20-1 combines with J gene TRBJ2-7; TRBD2 aligns across 8 bases. This CDR3 is built from 15 residues. Germline V gene data show CDR1 as DFQATT and CDR2 as SNEGSKA (reference sequence). The V and J ends lost 3 bases and 0 bases, in that order; junction bases with no gene match: 7. The CDR3 DNA reads TGCAGTGCTAGTCTCTCTAGCGGGTACTCCTACGAGCAGTACTTC. Its protein is CSASLSSGYSYEQYF.

The rearrangement joins TRBV5-6 to TRBJ2-7; 13 positions agree with TRBD2. This CDR3 contains 15 residues. CDR1 is SGHDT and CDR2 is YYEEEE in the germline V gene. The V segment lost 4 bases and the J segment 6 bases; nucleotides outside the gene matches: 7. CDR3 DNA sequence: TGTGCCAGCAGCCGGGGACTAGCGGGGACCGGCGAGCAGTACTTC. This translates into CASSRGLAGTGEQYF.

This clonotype was seen a handful of times. V is TRBV20-1 and J is TRBJ2-1; 9 bases are a match to TRBD1. This CDR3 comprises 16 residues. Germline V gene sequence: CDR1 DFQATT, CDR2 SNEGSKA (reference sequence). V trimming: 3 bases; J trimming: 6 bases; junction bases outside the gene matches: 12. CDR3 loop: CSARTPTGGDGNEQFF. Here the CDR3 DNA reads TGCAGTGCTAGGACCCCTACAGGGGGCGACGGCAATGAGCAGTTCTTC.

A few counts support this clonotype. The chain employs TRBV6-5 and TRBJ2-1; D not resolved. V lost 0 bases to trimming and J lost 9 bases, with 9 bases between them. CDR3 length: 13 amino acids. Germline CDR1 is MNHEY and CDR2 is SVGAGI. CDR3 nucleotides: TGTGCCAGCAGTTACTCGAACCTCGCTGAGCAGTTCTTC. It is translated as CASSYSNLAEQFF.

The chain employs TRBV20-1 and TRBJ1-2; D is ambiguous. Germline V lookup: CDR1 DFQATT, CDR2 SNEGSKA (reference sequence). Trimming took off 0 bases at V and 4 bases at J, with 6 bases between the two ends. The CDR3 consists of 12 residues. In nucleotides, the CDR3 is TGCAGTGCTAGAGACAGCCCCTATGGCTACACCTTC. As protein: CSARDSPYGYTF.

This clonotype has ten or more counts. This chain connects TRBV9 to TRBJ2-1, with 11 bases lining up with TRBD2. The CDR3 consists of 16 residues. Germline-derived CDR1 and CDR2 are SGDLS and YYNGEE. J lost 0 bases, V lost 2 bases, and 1 base had no gene match. The CDR3 region has the DNA TGTGCCAGCAGCGTTAGCGGGAGGGCCTCCTACAATGAGCAGTTCTTC. Translation: CASSVSGRASYNEQFF.

The chain couples TRBV10-2 to TRBJ2-2, with D unclear. The V end lost 6 bases, the J end lost 0 bases, and 11 bases lay between the germline ends. Germline V gives CDR1 WSHSY, CDR2 SAAADI. The CDR3 runs 15 residues. The CDR3 DNA sequence: TGCGCCAGCAGACCGATAGCCGCGAACACCGGGGAGCTGTTTTTT. Encoded protein: CASRPIAANTGELFF.

This chain uses TRBV5-5 with TRBJ2-7, with 10 bases fitting TRBD2. This CDR3 has 14 amino acids. Germline CDR1 is SGHKS and CDR2 is YYEKEE (reference sequence). V shed 5 bases and J 4 bases; nucleotides not matched to a gene: 6. In nucleotides, the CDR3 is TGTGCCAGCAGTTGGTCAGCGGGAGGGTACGAGCAGTACTTC. Translating it yields CASSWSAGGYEQYF.